This is a list of T cell receptor beta chains from one sample in a study of control samples from healthy donors and cancer patients. Sequencing was performed with immunoSEQ multiplex PCR; in TCRdb, only in-frame clones are kept and a portion is missing. The sample shows 90,000 to 100,000 clones, approximately 80% of them seen only once. Source material: blood. Receptors were obtained from a woman aged 25-40 years in good health. The conserved cysteine and the conserved F or W are not part of the CDR3 here.

J	V	CDR3
TRBJ1-1	TRBV4-3	ASSQDRGQVAF
TRBJ1-6	TRBV2	ASRTETGWSSPLH
TRBJ2-6	TRBV7-2	ASSRLAGGTGANVLT
TRBJ1-1	TRBV12-3/TRBV12-4	ASSPGTGTEAF
TRBJ2-3	TRBV7-2	ASSSVAGGWWDTQY
TRBJ1-4	TRBV7-9	ARRDRGPKLF
TRBJ2-7	TRBV6-5	ASIGSYEQY
TRBJ1-2	TRBV5-1	ASSLGGGDGYT
TRBJ1-5	TRBV10-2	ASSETTGFGQPQH
TRBJ2-7	TRBV24-1	ATSDLGSAYEQY
TRBJ2-7	TRBV19	ASSSSGRGGEQY
TRBJ2-1	TRBV2	ASIAMVLSSYNEQF
TRBJ1-1	TRBV2	ASREQGITEAF
TRBJ1-1	TRBV2	ASSSGQGAIEAF
TRBJ2-7	TRBV7-6	ASSQETGQDYEQY
TRBJ1-2	TRBV6-5	ASRKKQGANYGYT
TRBJ2-3	TRBV2	ASRDLGGKSTDTQY
TRBJ1-2	TRBV6-5	ASRDRGHYGYT
TRBJ1-1	TRBV18	ASSPPGTGYTEAF
TRBJ2-1	TRBV7-7	ASSLTPGLTNNEQF
TRBJ2-1	TRBV23-1	ASNSGINEQF
TRBJ1-4	TRBV7-8	ASSLARTERGQLF
TRBJ2-7	TRBV6-2/TRBV6-3	ASSRGDHEQY
TRBJ2-7	TRBV10-2	ASNPTGISYEQY
TRBJ1-6	TRBV6-5	ASSYSGQGDSPLH
TRBJ1-1	TRBV9	ASSVSASGTVNTEAF
TRBJ2-6	TRBV27	ASSSRGGAGANVLT
TRBJ2-5	TRBV3-1/TRBV3-2	ASSFARTLQQETQY
TRBJ2-3	TRBV3-1/TRBV3-2	ASSQGGYTQY
TRBJ2-2	TRBV6-5	ATVVGGTGELF
TRBJ1-4	TRBV9	ASSGGGRREKLF
TRBJ2-7	TRBV6-2/TRBV6-3	ASRPLTGGTYEQY
TRBJ1-5	TRBV19	ASSIDRTGGGGGNQPQH
TRBJ2-7	TRBV4-1	ASSQVHHILYEQY
TRBJ1-2	TRBV6-5	ASRPGQGGSYGYT
TRBJ2-3	TRBV5-1	ASNPGDRLTDTQY
TRBJ2-1	TRBV2	ASSWLSYNEQF
TRBJ2-7	TRBV10-3	AISGTSGPSSYEQY
TRBJ2-5	TRBV5-4	ASSPGAGPEGETQY
TRBJ1-4	TRBV7-2	ASSLGAFEKLF
TRBJ1-2	TRBV7-2	ASSLSRSDYGYT
TRBJ2-2	TRBV5-1	ASSLATGETGELF
TRBJ1-1	TRBV5-1	ASSPRVLDTEAF
TRBJ2-1	TRBV25-1	ASSVWDEQF
TRBJ2-2	TRBV9	ASSVGGGFSGELF
TRBJ1-1	TRBV5-3	ARSFREGRSNTEAF